The T cell receptor (beta chain) under discussion was sequenced for a study of shared clonotypes between healthy human individuals. On the study more broadly: CD8 memory received one plate per donor, CD8 naive two, CD4 memory three and CD4 naive three. Findings and caveats of the study: When naive CD4 clonotypes were compared across a few donors, approximately 5% were shared. The expectation was that sequencing depth would affect clonotype sharing among donors.

The CDR3 is 15 residues long. Germline V gene data show CDR1 as SEHNR and CDR2 as FQNEAQ (reference sequence). V dropped 3 bases and J dropped 0 bases, with 9 bases sitting between them. Clones were read by immunoSEQ multiplex PCR, and TCRdb kept only the in-frame ones, dropping some. The sample shows 800,000 or so clones, 96% of them seen only once. On this clone: Its antigen remains unidentified.

Terminally differentiated effector memory CD45RA+ cells were left out of the naive CD8 fraction, which was CD45RO-negative and positively selected for CCR7. Sequencing input: naive CD8+ T cells sorted from blood. V is TRBV7-9 and J is TRBJ2-4; D not certain. The sequence was collected from a man aged 30 to 39 in good health. The CDR3 DNA reads as TGTGCCAGCAGCTTTTTCCAAGGAGCCAAAAACATTCAGTACTTC. It specifies CASSFFQGAKNIQYF.